This T cell receptor beta chain was obtained from a study of T cell responses to AZD1222 COVID-19 vaccine. The CDR3 has 17 residues. Germline values: CDR1 SEHNR, CDR2 FQNEAQ (reference sequence). V was clipped by 5 bases and J by 3 bases; unmatched bases: 14. About this clone itself: Its cognate antigen is unknown.

The assay was immunoSEQ multiplex PCR, and TCRdb's table has in-frame clones only and misses some. The table shows about 140,000 clones, with 91% occurring only once. Regarding the study as a whole: Donors, mostly white British, included more females; clonal diversity was possibly underestimated.

The clonotype was recovered from an adult who received the MenACWY meningococcal vaccine as a control. Source: peripheral blood, taken 28 days after the second dose of the MenACWY control vaccine. V is TRBV7-9 and J is TRBJ2-5, with 8 bases lining up with TRBD2. For the CDR3, the DNA is TGTGCCAGCAGCCCGCCCCGAGCCGGGACTAGGAAAGAGACCCAGTACTTC. It yields the protein CASSPPRAGTRKETQYF.